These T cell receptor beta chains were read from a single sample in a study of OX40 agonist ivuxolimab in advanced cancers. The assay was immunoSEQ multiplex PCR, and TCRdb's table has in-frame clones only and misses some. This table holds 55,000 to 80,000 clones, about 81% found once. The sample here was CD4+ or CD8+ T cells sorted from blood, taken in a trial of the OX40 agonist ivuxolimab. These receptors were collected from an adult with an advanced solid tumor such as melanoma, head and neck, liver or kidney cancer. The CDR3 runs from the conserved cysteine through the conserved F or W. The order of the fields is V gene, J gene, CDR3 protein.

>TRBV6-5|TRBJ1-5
CASSKQGNQPQHF
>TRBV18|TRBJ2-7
CASTLTGSSYEQYF
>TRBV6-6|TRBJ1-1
CASSYSRTNEAFF
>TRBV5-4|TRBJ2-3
CASSSVARTDTQYF
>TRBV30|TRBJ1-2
CAWSAGGGYTF
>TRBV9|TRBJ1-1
CASSVEGINTEAFF
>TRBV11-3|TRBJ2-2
CASSLSGTGTAGELFF
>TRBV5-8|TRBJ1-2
CASSLGTGRARGYTF
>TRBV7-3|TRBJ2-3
CASSLRAGGSDTQYF
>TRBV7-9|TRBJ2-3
CASRGDLDTQYF
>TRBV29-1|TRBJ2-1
CSVTRDNEQFF
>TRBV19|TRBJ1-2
CASSLGTRTGYTF
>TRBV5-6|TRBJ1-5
CASSLGRRSNQPQHF
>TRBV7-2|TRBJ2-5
CASSLFREQETQYF
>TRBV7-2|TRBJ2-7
CASRPTSGSVYEQYF
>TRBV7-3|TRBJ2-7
CASSQQGAGYEQYF
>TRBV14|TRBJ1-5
CASSHPAGPQHF
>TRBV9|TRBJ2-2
CASSVFERANTGELFF
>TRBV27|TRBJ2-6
CASRRDMLSGANVLTF
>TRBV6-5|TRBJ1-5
CASRLARGGNQPQHF
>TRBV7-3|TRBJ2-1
CASSLILAGGQEQFF
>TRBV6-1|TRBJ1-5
CASRLQGREPQHF
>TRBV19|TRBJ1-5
CASSFSPGTGSQPQHF
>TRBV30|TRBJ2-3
CAWSQGAYTQYF
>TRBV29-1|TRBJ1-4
CSVERGVELFF
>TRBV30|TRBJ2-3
CAWMTSGRLNTQYF
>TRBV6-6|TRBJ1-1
CASSQGQGVTEAFF
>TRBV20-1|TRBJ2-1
CSASNAREQFF
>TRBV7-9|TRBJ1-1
CASSLISTEAFF
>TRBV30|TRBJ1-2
CAWAVQGAGGYTF
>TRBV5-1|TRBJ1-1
CASSFRTGMGTEAFF
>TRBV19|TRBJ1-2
CASSIAPGGFGYTF
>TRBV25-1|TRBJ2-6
CASSDDRGPGANVLTF
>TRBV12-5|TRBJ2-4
CASGLKNIQYF
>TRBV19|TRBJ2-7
CATSTEQYF
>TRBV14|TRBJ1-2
CASSPGEGYTF
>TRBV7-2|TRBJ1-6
CASSLGTTRAPLHF
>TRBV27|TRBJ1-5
CASRKIPGQGNQPQHF
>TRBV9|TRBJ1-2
CASNREQGAFGYTF
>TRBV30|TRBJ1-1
CAWSPRRDRGAFF
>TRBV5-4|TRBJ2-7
CASSPGLARGSLVEQYF
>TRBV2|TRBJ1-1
CASNGGNTEAFF
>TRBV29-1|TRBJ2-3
CSVARASGRAGDTQYF
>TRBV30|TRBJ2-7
CAWRATSRNYEQYF
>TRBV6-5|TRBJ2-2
CASSSRDRGNGELFF
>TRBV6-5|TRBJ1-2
CASRARSEDGYTF
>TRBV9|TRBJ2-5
CASSPRGVWETQYF
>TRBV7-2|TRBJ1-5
CASSFTGASSNQPQHF
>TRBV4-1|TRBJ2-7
CASSQAGTGSYEQYF